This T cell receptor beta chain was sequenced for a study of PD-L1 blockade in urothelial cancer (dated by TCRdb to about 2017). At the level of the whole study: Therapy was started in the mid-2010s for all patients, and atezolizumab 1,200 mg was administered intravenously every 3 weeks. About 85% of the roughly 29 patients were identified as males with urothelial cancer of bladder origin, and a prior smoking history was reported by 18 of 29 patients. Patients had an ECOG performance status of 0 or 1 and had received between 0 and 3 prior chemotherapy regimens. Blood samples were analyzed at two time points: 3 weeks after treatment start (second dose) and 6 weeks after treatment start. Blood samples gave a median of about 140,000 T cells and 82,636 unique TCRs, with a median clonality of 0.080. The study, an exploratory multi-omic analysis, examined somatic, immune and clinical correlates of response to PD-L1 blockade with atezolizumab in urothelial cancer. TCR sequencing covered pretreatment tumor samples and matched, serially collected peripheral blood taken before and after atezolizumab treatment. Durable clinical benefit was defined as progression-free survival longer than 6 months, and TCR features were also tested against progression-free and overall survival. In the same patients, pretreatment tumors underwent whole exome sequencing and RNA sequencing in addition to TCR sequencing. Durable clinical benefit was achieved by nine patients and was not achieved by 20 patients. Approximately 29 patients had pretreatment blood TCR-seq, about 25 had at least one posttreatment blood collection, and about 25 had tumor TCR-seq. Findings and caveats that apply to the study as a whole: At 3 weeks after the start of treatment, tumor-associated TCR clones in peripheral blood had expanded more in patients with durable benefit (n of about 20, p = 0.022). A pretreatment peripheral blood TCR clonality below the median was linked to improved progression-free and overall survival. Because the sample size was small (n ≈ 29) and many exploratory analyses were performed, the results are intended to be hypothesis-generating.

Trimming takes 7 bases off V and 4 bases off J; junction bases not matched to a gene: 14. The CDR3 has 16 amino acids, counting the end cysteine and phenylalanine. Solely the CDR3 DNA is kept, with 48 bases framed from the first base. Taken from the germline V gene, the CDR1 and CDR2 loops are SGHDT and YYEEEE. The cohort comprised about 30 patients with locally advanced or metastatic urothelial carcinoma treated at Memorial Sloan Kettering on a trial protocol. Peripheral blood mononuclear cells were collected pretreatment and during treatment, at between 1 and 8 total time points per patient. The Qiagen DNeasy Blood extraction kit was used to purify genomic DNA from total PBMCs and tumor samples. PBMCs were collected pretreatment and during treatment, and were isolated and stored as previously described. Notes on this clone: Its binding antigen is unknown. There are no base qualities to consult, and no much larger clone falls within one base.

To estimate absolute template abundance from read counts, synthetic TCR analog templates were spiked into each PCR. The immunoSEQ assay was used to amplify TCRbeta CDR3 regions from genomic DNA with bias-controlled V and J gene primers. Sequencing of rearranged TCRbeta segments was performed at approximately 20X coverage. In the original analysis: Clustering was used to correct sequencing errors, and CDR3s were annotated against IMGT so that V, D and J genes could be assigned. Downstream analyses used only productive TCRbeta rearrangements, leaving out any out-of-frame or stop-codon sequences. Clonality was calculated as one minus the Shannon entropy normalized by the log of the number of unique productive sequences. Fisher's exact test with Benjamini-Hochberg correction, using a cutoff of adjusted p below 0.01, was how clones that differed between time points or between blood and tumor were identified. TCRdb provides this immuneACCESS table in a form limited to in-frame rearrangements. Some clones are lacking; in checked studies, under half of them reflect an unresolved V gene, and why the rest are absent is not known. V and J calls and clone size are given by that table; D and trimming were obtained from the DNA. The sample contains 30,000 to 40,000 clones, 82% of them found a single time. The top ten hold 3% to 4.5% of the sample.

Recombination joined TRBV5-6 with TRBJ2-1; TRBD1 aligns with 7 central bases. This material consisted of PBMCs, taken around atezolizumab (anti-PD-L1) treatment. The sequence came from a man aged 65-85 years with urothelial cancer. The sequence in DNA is TGTGCCAGCGAAGAAGTGGGGGCAGGGGGATACAATGAGCAGTTCTTC. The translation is CASEEVGAGGYNEQFF.